This is a list of T cell receptor beta chains from one sample in a study of blood T cell repertoires in COVID-19. Using immunoSEQ multiplex PCR, the repertoire was profiled, and TCRdb retains in-frame clones only, with some absent. The sample lists over 350,000 clones; 88% were seen once. The sequencing input was PBMCs or T cells enriched from blood (not recorded which). Every receptor here comes from a woman aged 18-30 years who had recovered from COVID-19. The CDR3 runs from the conserved cysteine through the conserved F or W. The D gene is left open where the match is weak. Only some rows state a clone size, as once, few, many or a class for expanded clones.

J: TRBJ2-1
size: .
V: TRBV24-1
D: TRBD1
CDR3: CATSVAGGYNEQFF
DNA: TGTGCCACCAGTGTGGCAGGGGGCTACAATGAGCAGTTCTTC

J: TRBJ1-3
size: .
V: TRBV25-1
D: .
CDR3: CASSDSRGGNTIYF
DNA: TGTGCCAGCAGTGATTCCAGGGGTGGAAACACCATATATTTT

J: TRBJ1-4
size: few
V: TRBV4-2
D: .
CDR3: CASRQGLEKLFF
DNA: TGTGCCAGCCGTCAGGGTCTAGAAAAACTGTTTTTT

J: TRBJ1-4
size: .
V: TRBV28
D: .
CDR3: CASSLGGFEEKLFF
DNA: TGTGCCAGCAGTTTAGGAGGGTTTGAGGAAAAACTGTTTTTT

J: TRBJ2-7
size: .
V: TRBV7-9
D: TRBD1
CDR3: CASSLATGTGEMSYEQYF
DNA: TGTGCCAGCAGCTTAGCCACCGGGACAGGGGAAATGTCCTACGAGCAGTACTTC

J: TRBJ2-2
size: .
V: TRBV7-3
D: .
CDR3: CASSQFSPPGELFF
DNA: TGTGCCAGCAGCCAATTTAGTCCCCCCGGGGAGCTGTTTTTT

J: TRBJ2-3
size: once
V: TRBV19
D: .
CDR3: CASTPPGLGTQYF
DNA: TGTGCCAGTACCCCACCAGGGTTGGGTACGCAGTATTTT

J: TRBJ1-1
size: .
V: TRBV2
D: .
CDR3: CASSEGTRVTEAFF
DNA: TGTGCCAGCAGTGAGGGTACTAGGGTTACTGAAGCTTTCTTT

J: TRBJ1-6
size: .
V: TRBV6-5
D: TRBD1
CDR3: CASSYQDRVSPLHF
DNA: TGTGCCAGCAGTTACCAGGACAGGGTTTCACCCCTCCACTTT

J: TRBJ2-2
size: .
V: TRBV5-1
D: TRBD1
CDR3: CASSEPLTGAENTGELFF
DNA: TGCGCCAGCAGCGAACCACTGACAGGGGCCGAGAACACCGGGGAGCTGTTTTTT

J: TRBJ2-1
size: .
V: TRBV7-2
D: TRBD2
CDR3: CASSFHLSGVPYNEQFF
DNA: TGTGCCAGCAGCTTTCACCTAAGCGGGGTTCCCTACAATGAGCAGTTCTTC

J: TRBJ1-2
size: once
V: TRBV29-1
D: .
CDR3: CSAEGGNYGYTF
DNA: TGCAGCGCCGAGGGGGGGAACTATGGCTACACCTTC

J: TRBJ1-4
size: .
V: TRBV6-5
D: .
CDR3: CASRAGTTNEKLFF
DNA: TGTGCCAGCAGGGCAGGGACAACTAATGAAAAACTGTTTTTT

J: TRBJ1-1
size: .
V: TRBV7-3
D: .
CDR3: CASSSGSAGVAEAFF
DNA: TGTGCCAGCAGCTCCGGTTCGGCGGGGGTAGCTGAAGCTTTCTTT

J: TRBJ2-3
size: once
V: TRBV28
D: TRBD2
CDR3: CASFPSEGAGGPDTQYF
DNA: TGTGCCAGCTTCCCCTCGGAGGGAGCGGGGGGGCCTGATACGCAGTATTTT

J: TRBJ1-5
size: .
V: TRBV7-9
D: .
CDR3: CASRAGTNQPQHF
DNA: TGTGCCAGCAGGGCAGGGACAAATCAGCCCCAGCATTTT

J: TRBJ1-1
size: .
V: TRBV5-1
D: .
CDR3: CASSPGQKPSGATEAFF
DNA: TGCGCCAGCAGCCCCGGACAGAAACCCTCAGGAGCGACTGAAGCTTTCTTT

J: TRBJ1-4
size: .
V: TRBV19
D: TRBD1
CDR3: CASSLRGRREKLFF
DNA: TGTGCCAGTAGCCTCAGGGGGCGTCGAGAAAAACTGTTTTTT

J: TRBJ2-2
size: .
V: TRBV9
D: .
CDR3: CASSVEADDPGELFF
DNA: TGTGCCAGCAGCGTAGAAGCGGACGACCCCGGGGAGCTGTTTTTT

J: TRBJ1-2
size: .
V: TRBV19
D: .
CDR3: CASTRDTRGVWGGYTF
DNA: TGTGCCAGTACCCGGGACACCCGCGGTGTTTGGGGCGGCTACACCTTC

J: TRBJ2-7
size: .
V: TRBV21-1
D: .
CDR3: CASWGQKGCPGEQYF
DNA: TGTGCCAGCTGGGGCCAAAAGGGTTGCCCTGGGGAGCAGTACTTC

J: TRBJ2-3
size: .
V: TRBV9
D: TRBD2
CDR3: CASSVGLAGGSDTQYF
DNA: TGTGCCAGCAGCGTAGGACTAGCGGGGGGATCGGATACGCAGTATTTT

J: TRBJ1-4
size: .
V: TRBV29-1
D: .
CDR3: CSVEEGPSEKLFF
DNA: TGCAGCGTTGAGGAGGGGCCTAGCGAAAAACTGTTTTTT

J: TRBJ2-1
size: .
V: TRBV30
D: TRBD2
CDR3: CAGGGDSYNEQFF
DNA: TGTGCCGGCGGGGGGGACTCCTACAATGAGCAGTTCTTC

J: TRBJ2-7
size: .
V: TRBV27
D: TRBD2
CDR3: CASTKWTSGVYEQYF
DNA: TGTGCCAGCACAAAATGGACTAGCGGGGTCTACGAGCAGTACTTC

J: TRBJ1-5
size: .
V: TRBV2
D: .
CDR3: CASRAGKSNQPQHF
DNA: TGTGCCAGCAGAGCCGGGAAAAGCAATCAGCCCCAGCATTTT

J: TRBJ2-5
size: once
V: TRBV9
D: .
CDR3: CASNRIGSVSGTQYF
DNA: TGTGCCAGCAACCGTATCGGTAGCGTCTCGGGGACCCAGTACTTC

J: TRBJ1-2
size: once
V: TRBV29-1
D: TRBD1
CDR3: CSGNGQGEAYGYTF
DNA: TGCAGCGGTAATGGACAGGGTGAGGCCTATGGCTACACCTTC

J: TRBJ2-6
size: .
V: TRBV27
D: TRBD1
CDR3: CASKTGGAPTGANVLTF
DNA: TGTGCCAGCAAAACAGGGGGCGCCCCCACTGGGGCCAACGTCCTGACTTTC

J: TRBJ2-1
size: .
V: TRBV4-1
D: TRBD2
CDR3: CASSQDPAGFYNEQFF
DNA: TGCGCCAGCAGCCAAGACCCAGCGGGGTTCTACAATGAGCAGTTCTTC

J: TRBJ1-3
size: .
V: TRBV9
D: TRBD1
CDR3: CASSKDRAGNTIYF
DNA: TGTGCCAGCAGCAAAGACAGGGCTGGAAACACCATATATTTT

J: TRBJ1-3
size: few
V: TRBV4-3
D: .
CDR3: CASSQDYFRGGAGNTIYF
DNA: TGCGCCAGCAGCCAAGATTATTTCCGGGGTGGAGCTGGAAACACCATATATTTT

J: TRBJ2-5
size: once
V: TRBV4-3
D: .
CDR3: CASSQGTFQETQYF
DNA: TGCGCCAGCAGCCAAGGGACTTTCCAAGAGACCCAGTACTTC

J: TRBJ1-1
size: few
V: TRBV7-2
D: .
CDR3: CASSQNHRIMNTEAFF
DNA: TGTGCCAGCAGTCAAAATCACAGGATCATGAACACTGAAGCTTTCTTT

J: TRBJ2-5
size: .
V: TRBV6-5
D: TRBD1
CDR3: CASRRQGSQYF
DNA: TGTGCCAGCAGGCGACAGGGGTCCCAGTACTTC

J: TRBJ2-3
size: once
V: TRBV30
D: .
CDR3: CAWNLLSTDTQYF
DNA: TGTGCCTGGAACCTACTGAGCACAGATACGCAGTATTTT

J: TRBJ2-1
size: .
V: TRBV5-1
D: TRBD1
CDR3: CASSLARGHNEQFF
DNA: TGCGCCAGCAGCTTGGCCAGGGGGCATAATGAGCAGTTCTTC

J: TRBJ2-3
size: once
V: TRBV7-2
D: TRBD2
CDR3: CASSLGSRLAGGPGQYF
DNA: TGTGCCAGCAGCTTAGGTTCTCGGCTAGCGGGGGGTCCGGGGCAGTATTTT

J: TRBJ1-1
size: .
V: TRBV6-5
D: TRBD1
CDR3: CASSWTGANTEAFF
DNA: TGTGCCAGCAGCTGGACAGGGGCTAACACTGAAGCTTTCTTT

J: TRBJ1-5
size: .
V: TRBV19
D: TRBD1
CDR3: CASSKGTGPSNQPQHF
DNA: TGTGCCAGTAGTAAAGGGACAGGACCTAGCAATCAGCCCCAGCATTTT

J: TRBJ2-7
size: .
V: TRBV5-6
D: .
CDR3: CASNPGGSSYEQYF
DNA: TGTGCCAGCAACCCCGGCGGTAGCTCCTACGAGCAGTACTTC

J: TRBJ1-2
size: few
V: TRBV28
D: .
CDR3: CASRRQAGIGYTF
DNA: TGTGCCAGCAGAAGACAGGCGGGCATAGGCTACACCTTC

J: TRBJ2-1
size: .
V: TRBV19
D: TRBD2
CDR3: CASTSLLAGEYNEQFF
DNA: TGTGCCAGTACCTCGCTCCTAGCGGGGGAGTACAATGAGCAGTTCTTC

J: TRBJ1-5
size: .
V: TRBV6-5
D: .
CDR3: CASRMWGEHNQPQHF
DNA: TGTGCCAGCAGGATGTGGGGGGAGCACAATCAGCCCCAGCATTTT

J: TRBJ2-7
size: .
V: TRBV9
D: .
CDR3: CASSVTPSSYEQYF
DNA: TGTGCCAGCAGCGTTACCCCGAGCTCCTACGAGCAGTACTTC

J: TRBJ1-2
size: .
V: TRBV7-3
D: .
CDR3: CASSPGQSPNYGYTF
DNA: TGTGCCAGCAGCCCCGGACAGTCTCCTAACTATGGCTACACCTTC

J: TRBJ1-1
size: .
V: TRBV5-1
D: .
CDR3: CASSSTALNTEAFF
DNA: TGCGCCAGCAGCTCCACAGCACTGAACACTGAAGCTTTCTTT

J: TRBJ1-6
size: .
V: TRBV30
D: TRBD1
CDR3: CAWSGTGGSPLHF
DNA: TGTGCCTGGAGCGGGACAGGGGGATCACCCCTCCACTTT

J: TRBJ2-5
size: .
V: TRBV12-3/TRBV12-4
D: .
CDR3: CASSQGGWTQYF
DNA: TGTGCCAGCAGTCAAGGGGGATGGACCCAGTACTTC

J: TRBJ1-4
size: .
V: TRBV13
D: TRBD1
CDR3: CASSFGQGAEKLFF
DNA: TGTGCCAGCAGCTTCGGACAGGGCGCTGAAAAACTGTTTTTT

J: TRBJ1-5
size: .
V: TRBV2
D: TRBD1
CDR3: CASSGQGSQPQHF
DNA: TGTGCCAGCAGTGGACAGGGTTCACAGCCCCAGCATTTT

J: TRBJ2-1
size: .
V: TRBV29-1
D: .
CDR3: CSVPPGESYNEQFF
DNA: TGCAGCGTTCCTCCAGGGGAATCCTACAATGAGCAGTTCTTC

J: TRBJ1-6
size: .
V: TRBV28
D: .
CDR3: CASTGVDNSPLHF
DNA: TGTGCCAGCACGGGGGTGGATAATTCACCCCTCCACTTT

J: TRBJ2-3
size: .
V: TRBV29-1
D: .
CDR3: CSVVEFTDTQYF
DNA: TGCAGCGTTGTTGAGTTCACAGATACGCAGTATTTT

J: TRBJ1-6
size: .
V: TRBV19
D: TRBD1
CDR3: CASRGQGRRYNSPLHF
DNA: TGTGCCAGTAGAGGACAGGGACGGAGGTATAATTCACCCCTCCACTTT

J: TRBJ1-1
size: .
V: TRBV27
D: .
CDR3: CASSLAGRMNTEAFF
DNA: TGTGCCAGCAGTTTAGCGGGCAGAATGAACACTGAAGCTTTCTTT

J: TRBJ1-2
size: .
V: TRBV19
D: .
CDR3: CASSSLRAVYTF
DNA: TGTGCCAGTAGTTCCCTCAGGGCAGTGTACACCTTC

J: TRBJ2-3
size: .
V: TRBV5-1
D: .
CDR3: CASSFDGLPQYF
DNA: TGCGCCAGCAGCTTTGATGGCCTCCCGCAGTATTTT